The sequence of this T cell receptor beta chain was determined in a study of Ad26.COV2.S vaccination and SARS-CoV-2 variants. This sample's treatment: around 19 received Ad26.COV2.S at low or high dose, single or two shots; about five received placebo; per-sample allocation not given. Material that was analyzed had been drawn on day 63 after the first vaccine or placebo injection. This Boston cohort included adults aged 18-55 years. The data were produced by immunoSEQ multiplex PCR, yet TCRdb's version contains in-frame clones alone and is incomplete. There are 250,000 or so clones in the sample; roughly 87% occur only once, and approximately 3% lies in the top ten. The specimen was peripheral blood, collected in a trial of Ad26.COV2.S vaccine versus placebo. The clonotype originates from a person aged 18-65 years who received the Ad26.COV2.S COVID-19 vaccine or a placebo.

The CDR3: CASSYLQGAYNSPLHF. The CDR3 nucleotides read TGTGCCAGCAGCTACCTACAGGGGGCCTATAATTCACCCCTCCACTTT. The chain is built from TRBV5-4 and TRBJ1-6, with 8 bases that match TRBD1. Germline CDR1 SGHNT, CDR2 YYREEE (reference sequence). V was pared by 3 bases and J by 2 bases, with 4 bases of the junction left unmatched. CDR3 size: 16 residues.